The present entry profiles one T cell receptor (beta chain) with its context. The antigen is undetermined. Naive CD4 T cells were sorted as CD45RO-negative, CD62L-positive. Generated by immunoSEQ multiplex PCR, the TCRdb table keeps only in-frame clones and is missing some. The sample consists of about 60,000 clones, just under 95% of them appearing once. The data were obtained in a study of human versus mouse CDR3 diversity and MHC coevolution. Study-level results: Among all groups, most of the three human donors showed least clonal inequality. Compared with mice, human CDR3s carried more deletions and insertions on average.

V shed 0 bases and J shed 2 bases, with 14 bases lying between them. CDR3 size: 17 residues. The germline V gene has CDR1 LGHNT and CDR2 FRNRAP. The sequenced sample consisted of naive CD4+ T cells from blood. Subset indicated: CD45RO-negative CD62L-positive naive CD4 T cells. This chain connects TRBV12-5 to TRBJ1-5; tentatively, D is TRBD1 (5 bases). The sequence was collected from a person in their sixties in good health. CDR3 in DNA: TGTGCTAGTGGTTTGGTACTCGAAGGGGCGGGCAATCAGCCCCAGCATTTT. Translated, it gives CASGLVLEGAGNQPQHF.